The rows below give T cell receptor beta chains drawn from one sample of a study of cytotoxic CD8 clonotypes in ibrutinib-treated CLL. Only in-frame clones appear in the TCRdb table, and some are missing; sequencing was by immunoSEQ multiplex PCR. Here the sample spans 14,000 to 15,000 clones, around 64% being singletons. Sequenced here: PBMCs, sampled before ibrutinib treatment. The receptors shown here come from a human donor with chronic lymphocytic leukemia. The CDR3 runs from the conserved cysteine through the conserved F or W. A D gene is named only where the DNA matches it firmly. Not every row has a clone size; where given, it reads once, few, many or a size class.

v_call: TRBV5-8; j_call: TRBJ1-1; d_call: NA; clone_size: NA; cdr3_aa: CASSLGGQGSTEAFF; cdr3_nt: TGTGCCAGCAGCTTGGGGGGGCAGGGGAGCACTGAAGCTTTCTTT
v_call: TRBV11-2; j_call: TRBJ2-6; d_call: NA; clone_size: NA; cdr3_aa: CASSISGLRANVLTF; cdr3_nt: TGTGCCAGCAGCATCAGTGGTTTAAGGGCCAACGTCCTGACTTTC
v_call: TRBV19; j_call: TRBJ2-3; d_call: TRBD2; clone_size: NA; cdr3_aa: CASSIGGGRADTQYF; cdr3_nt: TGTGCCAGTAGTATAGGGGGCGGGAGAGCAGATACGCAGTATTTT
v_call: TRBV6-1; j_call: TRBJ1-4; d_call: TRBD1; clone_size: NA; cdr3_aa: CASKRGQPNEKLFF; cdr3_nt: TGTGCCAGCAAGCGGGGACAGCCTAATGAAAAACTGTTTTTT
v_call: TRBV7-9; j_call: TRBJ2-3; d_call: NA; clone_size: few; cdr3_aa: CASRPLDRGLSDTQYF; cdr3_nt: TGTGCCAGCAGACCTCTTGACAGGGGACTATCAGATACGCAGTATTTT
v_call: TRBV29-1; j_call: TRBJ1-4; d_call: TRBD1; clone_size: NA; cdr3_aa: CSGTGGAGFNEKLFF; cdr3_nt: TGCAGCGGAACAGGGGGCGCGGGTTTTAATGAAAAACTGTTTTTT
v_call: TRBV9; j_call: TRBJ2-7; d_call: TRBD2; clone_size: NA; cdr3_aa: CASSPGGPAYEQYF; cdr3_nt: TGTGCCAGCAGCCCGGGGGGGCCAGCCTACGAGCAGTACTTC
v_call: TRBV30; j_call: TRBJ1-1; d_call: NA; clone_size: few; cdr3_aa: CAWVGDMNTEAFF; cdr3_nt: TGTGCCTGGGTGGGGGACATGAACACTGAAGCTTTCTTT
v_call: TRBV6-6; j_call: TRBJ1-5; d_call: NA; clone_size: NA; cdr3_aa: CASMGGSNQPQHF; cdr3_nt: TGTGCCAGTATGGGGGGCAGCAATCAGCCCCAGCATTTT
v_call: TRBV4-1; j_call: TRBJ2-1; d_call: NA; clone_size: NA; cdr3_aa: CASSQTGSSYNEQFF; cdr3_nt: TGCGCCAGCAGCCAAACGGGGAGCTCCTACAATGAGCAGTTCTTC
v_call: TRBV29-1; j_call: TRBJ2-5; d_call: NA; clone_size: NA; cdr3_aa: CSVYGDGQETQYF; cdr3_nt: TGCAGCGTTTACGGGGACGGACAAGAGACCCAGTACTTC
v_call: TRBV5-1; j_call: TRBJ2-1; d_call: TRBD1; clone_size: NA; cdr3_aa: CASSPTGLYDSYNEQFF; cdr3_nt: TGCGCCAGCAGCCCGACAGGGCTCTATGACTCCTACAATGAGCAGTTCTTC
v_call: TRBV10-3; j_call: TRBJ1-1; d_call: NA; clone_size: NA; cdr3_aa: CAIRRTGDTEAFF; cdr3_nt: TGTGCCATCAGAAGGACGGGCGACACTGAAGCTTTCTTT
v_call: TRBV27; j_call: TRBJ1-2; d_call: NA; clone_size: few; cdr3_aa: CASSFQVGQGKNYGYTF; cdr3_nt: TGTGCCAGCAGTTTTCAAGTTGGGCAGGGAAAGAACTATGGCTACACCTTC
v_call: TRBV7-9; j_call: TRBJ2-6; d_call: TRBD1; clone_size: NA; cdr3_aa: CASSFPRQGHSGANVLTF; cdr3_nt: TGTGCCAGCAGCTTTCCCAGACAGGGGCACTCTGGGGCCAACGTCCTGACTTTC
v_call: TRBV6-5; j_call: TRBJ1-6; d_call: NA; clone_size: few; cdr3_aa: CASSNQGFPNSPLHF; cdr3_nt: TGTGCCAGCAGTAACCAGGGCTTTCCTAATTCACCCCTCCACTTT
v_call: TRBV28; j_call: TRBJ2-7; d_call: NA; clone_size: NA; cdr3_aa: CASSRPPFGSVDEQYF; cdr3_nt: TGTGCCAGCAGTCGACCACCCTTCGGGTCCGTCGACGAGCAGTACTTC
v_call: TRBV7-6; j_call: TRBJ2-1; d_call: NA; clone_size: NA; cdr3_aa: CASSLEWGGGNEQFF; cdr3_nt: TGTGCCAGCAGCTTAGAGTGGGGGGGCGGCAATGAGCAGTTCTTC
v_call: TRBV4-1; j_call: TRBJ1-6; d_call: NA; clone_size: NA; cdr3_aa: CASSPGQQGIASPLHF; cdr3_nt: TGCGCCAGCAGCCCCGGCCAGCAGGGTATCGCGTCACCCCTCCACTTT
v_call: TRBV28; j_call: TRBJ2-7; d_call: TRBD2; clone_size: few; cdr3_aa: CASWGLAGAYEQYF; cdr3_nt: TGTGCCAGCTGGGGACTAGCGGGAGCCTACGAGCAGTACTTC
v_call: TRBV7-6; j_call: TRBJ2-5; d_call: TRBD2; clone_size: NA; cdr3_aa: CASSTVGGAGETQYF; cdr3_nt: TGTGCCAGCAGCACAGTCGGGGGGGCCGGAGAGACCCAGTACTTC
v_call: TRBV5-4; j_call: TRBJ2-6; d_call: NA; clone_size: NA; cdr3_aa: CASRRQTANVLTF; cdr3_nt: TGTGCCAGCAGGAGACAGACAGCCAACGTCCTGACTTTC
v_call: TRBV6-5; j_call: TRBJ1-1; d_call: NA; clone_size: once; cdr3_aa: CASRKHGTEAFF; cdr3_nt: TGTGCCAGCAGAAAACACGGGACTGAAGCTTTCTTT
v_call: TRBV5-1; j_call: TRBJ2-1; d_call: TRBD2; clone_size: NA; cdr3_aa: CASRTSVYSYNEQFF; cdr3_nt: TGCGCCAGCAGGACTAGCGTTTACTCCTACAATGAGCAGTTCTTC
v_call: TRBV29-1; j_call: TRBJ1-1; d_call: NA; clone_size: NA; cdr3_aa: CSVGRTEAFF; cdr3_nt: TGCAGCGTTGGTAGAACTGAAGCTTTCTTT
v_call: TRBV7-9; j_call: TRBJ2-4; d_call: NA; clone_size: NA; cdr3_aa: CASSLGVGGVNIQYF; cdr3_nt: TGTGCCAGCAGCTTAGGGGTTGGCGGGGTAAACATTCAGTACTTC
v_call: TRBV11-2; j_call: TRBJ1-4; d_call: NA; clone_size: NA; cdr3_aa: CASSSRLGRAPTNEKLFF; cdr3_nt: TGTGCCAGCAGCTCCAGGTTGGGCAGGGCCCCAACTAATGAAAAACTGTTTTTT
v_call: TRBV19; j_call: TRBJ1-1; d_call: NA; clone_size: NA; cdr3_aa: CATHRGYEAFF; cdr3_nt: TGTGCCACTCATCGGGGTTATGAAGCTTTCTTT
v_call: TRBV6-6; j_call: TRBJ2-5; d_call: TRBD2; clone_size: few; cdr3_aa: CASGGTSGSRETQYF; cdr3_nt: TGTGCCAGCGGCGGGACTAGCGGGAGCCGAGAGACCCAGTACTTC
v_call: TRBV2; j_call: TRBJ2-1; d_call: TRBD2; clone_size: few; cdr3_aa: CASSTRTSGQNEQFF; cdr3_nt: TGTGCCAGCAGTACGCGGACTAGCGGTCAGAATGAGCAGTTCTTC
v_call: TRBV19; j_call: TRBJ2-7; d_call: TRBD2; clone_size: NA; cdr3_aa: CASRPLSGSYEQYF; cdr3_nt: TGTGCCAGTAGACCCCTTAGCGGGAGCTACGAGCAGTACTTC
v_call: TRBV5-1; j_call: TRBJ2-2; d_call: TRBD2; clone_size: few; cdr3_aa: CASSGPPGLHGELFF; cdr3_nt: TGCGCCAGCAGCGGACCCCCGGGACTACACGGGGAGCTGTTTTTT
v_call: TRBV6-1; j_call: TRBJ1-5; d_call: NA; clone_size: NA; cdr3_aa: CASSGGRGGQPQHF; cdr3_nt: TGTGCCAGCAGTGGGGGCAGGGGAGGGCAGCCCCAGCATTTT
v_call: TRBV6-5; j_call: TRBJ2-3; d_call: NA; clone_size: NA; cdr3_aa: CASKMGRTHTDTQYF; cdr3_nt: TGTGCCAGCAAGATGGGCAGAACGCACACAGATACGCAGTATTTT
v_call: TRBV15; j_call: TRBJ1-5; d_call: NA; clone_size: NA; cdr3_aa: CATSRDGGYSNQPQHF; cdr3_nt: TGTGCCACCAGCAGAGATGGAGGTTATAGCAATCAGCCCCAGCATTTT
v_call: TRBV9; j_call: TRBJ2-1; d_call: NA; clone_size: NA; cdr3_aa: CASSRGLGLNEQFF; cdr3_nt: TGTGCCAGCAGCCGCGGTCTTGGTCTGAATGAGCAGTTCTTC
v_call: TRBV6-1; j_call: TRBJ1-1; d_call: NA; clone_size: NA; cdr3_aa: CASSEAPGTNTEAFF; cdr3_nt: TGTGCCAGCAGTGAAGCCCCAGGGACGAACACTGAAGCTTTCTTT
v_call: TRBV15; j_call: TRBJ2-3; d_call: NA; clone_size: NA; cdr3_aa: CATREPPTGTQYF; cdr3_nt: TGTGCCACCAGGGAGCCCCCCACAGGTACGCAGTATTTT
v_call: TRBV11-3; j_call: TRBJ2-2; d_call: NA; clone_size: once; cdr3_aa: CASRGRTGELFF; cdr3_nt: TGTGCCAGCAGAGGGAGGACCGGGGAGCTGTTTTTT
v_call: TRBV9; j_call: TRBJ2-1; d_call: TRBD2; clone_size: NA; cdr3_aa: CASSVGAGATAEQFF; cdr3_nt: TGTGCCAGCAGCGTAGGGGCGGGAGCAACGGCTGAGCAGTTCTTC
v_call: TRBV4-2; j_call: TRBJ1-1; d_call: TRBD1; clone_size: NA; cdr3_aa: CASSLVGQGASLNTEAFF; cdr3_nt: TGTGCCAGCAGCCTGGTGGGACAGGGGGCCTCTTTAAACACTGAAGCTTTCTTT
v_call: TRBV2; j_call: TRBJ2-1; d_call: TRBD2; clone_size: NA; cdr3_aa: CASSATSGNEQFF; cdr3_nt: TGTGCCAGCAGCGCAACTAGCGGCAATGAGCAGTTCTTC
v_call: TRBV28; j_call: TRBJ1-4; d_call: NA; clone_size: NA; cdr3_aa: CASSHSITNEKLFF; cdr3_nt: TGTGCCAGCAGTCATTCCATCACTAATGAAAAACTGTTTTTT
v_call: TRBV7-9; j_call: TRBJ2-1; d_call: TRBD2; clone_size: NA; cdr3_aa: CASSLGIAGGLPYNEQFF; cdr3_nt: TGTGCCAGCAGCTTAGGTATAGCGGGGGGGCTGCCCTACAATGAGCAGTTCTTC
v_call: TRBV19; j_call: TRBJ1-5; d_call: NA; clone_size: NA; cdr3_aa: CASSIWAGHNQPQHF; cdr3_nt: TGTGCCAGTAGTATTTGGGCAGGCCACAATCAGCCCCAGCATTTT
v_call: TRBV7-8; j_call: TRBJ2-1; d_call: TRBD2; clone_size: NA; cdr3_aa: CASSFGRAYNEQFF; cdr3_nt: TGTGCCAGCAGCTTCGGGAGGGCCTACAATGAGCAGTTCTTC
v_call: TRBV6-1; j_call: TRBJ2-2; d_call: NA; clone_size: few; cdr3_aa: CASIRDPGAGELFF; cdr3_nt: TGTGCCAGCATAAGGGACCCCGGGGCCGGGGAGCTGTTTTTT
v_call: TRBV30; j_call: TRBJ1-5; d_call: NA; clone_size: few; cdr3_aa: CAWSVSGRRNQPQHF; cdr3_nt: TGTGCCTGGAGTGTATCGGGCCGGAGAAATCAGCCCCAGCATTTT
v_call: TRBV10-3; j_call: TRBJ1-1; d_call: TRBD1; clone_size: NA; cdr3_aa: CATNRQGTKIEAFF; cdr3_nt: TGTGCCACGAACAGACAGGGCACTAAAATCGAAGCTTTCTTT
v_call: TRBV6-5; j_call: TRBJ2-5; d_call: TRBD2; clone_size: NA; cdr3_aa: CASGGTSGSRETQYF; cdr3_nt: TGTGCCAGCGGCGGGACTAGCGGGAGCCGAGAGACCCAGTACTTC
v_call: TRBV5-1; j_call: TRBJ2-5; d_call: NA; clone_size: NA; cdr3_aa: CASSLELETQYF; cdr3_nt: TGCGCCAGCAGCTTGGAATTAGAGACCCAGTACTTC
v_call: TRBV5-6; j_call: TRBJ2-1; d_call: NA; clone_size: NA; cdr3_aa: CASSFGPHNEQFF; cdr3_nt: TGTGCCAGCAGCTTCGGGCCTCACAATGAGCAGTTCTTC
v_call: TRBV6-5; j_call: TRBJ2-7; d_call: NA; clone_size: once; cdr3_aa: CASSYSPPMGGPEQYF; cdr3_nt: TGTGCCAGCAGTTACTCGCCCCCGATGGGGGGGCCCGAGCAGTACTTC
v_call: TRBV20-1; j_call: TRBJ2-7; d_call: NA; clone_size: NA; cdr3_aa: CSASLGEEQYF; cdr3_nt: TGCAGTGCTAGTTTGGGGGAGGAGCAGTACTTC
v_call: TRBV5-6; j_call: TRBJ2-7; d_call: NA; clone_size: NA; cdr3_aa: CASSLTGTPYEQYF; cdr3_nt: TGTGCCAGCAGCTTGACAGGGACCCCCTACGAGCAGTACTTC
v_call: TRBV9; j_call: TRBJ2-7; d_call: TRBD2; clone_size: NA; cdr3_aa: CASSVGLAGAGGLYEQYF; cdr3_nt: TGTGCCAGCAGCGTAGGACTAGCGGGCGCCGGAGGGCTATACGAGCAGTACTTC
v_call: TRBV19; j_call: TRBJ2-2; d_call: TRBD1; clone_size: NA; cdr3_aa: CASSSGTGNTGELFF; cdr3_nt: TGTGCCAGTAGTTCCGGGACAGGGAACACCGGGGAGCTGTTTTTT
v_call: TRBV10-2; j_call: TRBJ1-6; d_call: TRBD1; clone_size: few; cdr3_aa: CATRQGGFSPLHF; cdr3_nt: TGCGCCACCCGACAGGGAGGTTTCTCACCCCTCCACTTT
v_call: TRBV5-5; j_call: TRBJ2-3; d_call: NA; clone_size: NA; cdr3_aa: CASSWGTLGDTQYF; cdr3_nt: TGTGCCAGCAGCTGGGGTACTCTGGGAGATACGCAGTATTTT